This TCR beta chain is drawn from a study of CD8+ T cells in alopecia areata. About the research overall: Tofacitinib administration to treated patients was oral, at 5 to 10 mg twice daily. Dosing with tofacitinib proceeded for 6 to 18 months, followed by 6 months off drug. General study findings and limits: Lesional scalp exceeded normal scalp in clonality, especially in alopecia totalis/universalis.

Specimens obtained from alopecia areata patients comprised lesional scalp punch biopsies and peripheral blood. It was cDNA, reverse transcribed from extracted RNA, that served as the sequencing template. Assay used: immunoSEQ multiplex PCR; TCRdb lists only in-frame clones, some missing. The profile covers 150,000 or so clones, with roughly 66% appearing a single time and about 10% taken by the ten largest. This clone was counted only a few times. The target antigen is unknown. This clonotype originated in a human donor with alopecia areata. The sample was CD8+ T cells sorted from blood, taken at week 0.

The CDR3 loop reads CSVRQPEPSGANVLTF. The CDR3 DNA sequence: TGCAGCGTGAGACAGCCGGAACCCTCTGGGGCCAACGTCCTGACTTTC. The J gene is TRBJ2-6, the V gene TRBV29-1, with a weak D call TRBD1 (5 bases). Germline lookup yields CDR1 SQVTM and CDR2 ANQGSEA. The CDR3 spans 16 residues. V lost 6 bases to trimming and J lost 0 bases, with 15 bases between them. Complete variable domain (other parts from reference TRBV29-1 and TRBJ2-6): SAVISQKPSRDICQRGTSLTIQCQVDSQVTMMFWYRQQPGQSLTLIATANQGSEATYESGFVIDKFPISRPNLTFSTLTVSNMSPEDSSIYLCSVRQPEPSGANVLTFGAGSRLTVL.